This passage covers 26 T cell receptor beta chains from one sample sequenced in a study of cytomegalovirus exposure and HLA in healthy donors. The PCR contained 60 Vbeta and 13 Jbeta primers. TCRdb keeps only in-frame clones here, not all; method: immunoSEQ multiplex PCR. The data hold 190,000 or so clones, with less than 90% observed a single time. Sequenced sample: PBMCs. Source of these receptors: a man aged 50-60 years in good health and CMV-seronegative.

The count of this clone is one. The chain joins TRBV9 to TRBJ1-3, with D tentatively TRBD1 (6 bases). Germline V CDR1 and CDR2: SGDLS, YYNGEE. V lost 0 bases and J 0 bases, leaving 22 bases between the germline ends. The CDR3 totals 20 residues. In DNA, the CDR3 is TGTGCCAGCAGCGTAGGAATCCGTAAGGACAGTCGTATCTCTGGAAACACCATATATTTT. Protein product: CASSVGIRKDSRISGNTIYF.

The J gene is TRBJ2-7, the V gene TRBV15; 9 bases line up with TRBD1. Germline CDR1 reads LNHNV; CDR2 reads YYDKDF (reference sequence). V lost 1 base, J lost 6 bases, and 4 bases stayed unmatched. This CDR3 has 14 residues. The CDR3 protein is CATSRAGTGFEQYF. The CDR3 region has the DNA TGTGCCACCAGCAGAGCCGGGACAGGGTTCGAGCAGTACTTC.

DNA for the CDR3: TGCAGCGTGGGCGGACAGCTCTATGGCTACACCTTC. Its protein product is CSVGGQLYGYTF. The chain has TRBV29-1 and TRBJ1-2; D perhaps matches TRBD1 (6 bases). Per germline, CDR1 SQVTM and CDR2 ANQGSEA. The length of the CDR3 is 12 residues. Trimming removed 6 bases at V and 4 bases at J, with 12 bases between. Filled out from reference TRBV29-1 and TRBJ1-2, the complete variable domain reads SAVISQKPSRDICQRGTSLTIQCQVDSQVTMMFWYRQQPGQSLTLIATANQGSEATYESGFVIDKFPISRPNLTFSTLTVSNMSPEDSSIYLCSVGGQLYGYTFGSGTRLTVV.

This clone was picked up one time. The chain combines TRBV18 with TRBJ2-4; TRBD1 matches at 8 bases. Unmatched junction bases numbered 16, after V lost 0 bases and J lost 0 bases. This CDR3 contains 21 residues. CDR1 is KGHSH and CDR2 is LQKENI in the germline V gene. Written as DNA, the CDR3 is TGTGCCAGCTCACCACCCTTCCAGGGGGCGACCCGTACCCTAGCCAAAAACATTCAGTACTTC. It translates to CASSPPFQGATRTLAKNIQYF.

The V and J genes are TRBV5-6 and TRBJ2-5; possibly TRBD2 for D (6 bases). The CDR3 has 15 residues. V was shortened by 0 bases and J by 2 bases, with 11 bases between the two germline ends. Germline V gene sequence: CDR1 SGHDT, CDR2 YYEEEE. The CDR3 DNA follows: TGTGCCAGCAGCTTGGCCTGGCGGGAACAAGAGACCCAGTACTTC. This encodes CASSLAWREQETQYF.

The DNA for the CDR3 is TGTGCCAGCAGCACTAGCGGGGGGGTACGAGAGACCCAGTACTTC. Translated: CASSTSGGVRETQYF. This chain uses TRBV7-9 with TRBJ2-5; 13 bases line up with TRBD2. From germline, CDR1 is SEHNR and CDR2 FQNEAQ (reference sequence). V lost 5 bases to trimming and J lost 4 bases; unmatched junction nucleotides: 4. The CDR3 sequence is 15 residues long.

The gene calls are TRBV6-6 and TRBJ2-5, with 8 nucleotides matching TRBD2. Germline-derived CDR1 and CDR2 are MNHNY and SVGAGI (reference sequence). V shed 8 bases, J shed 3 bases, and the junction held 11 bases outside the gene matches. CDR3 length equals 15 residues. The CDR3 region is CASGPRAGVKETQYF. The CDR3 DNA sequence: TGTGCCAGCGGCCCCCGAGCGGGAGTAAAAGAGACCCAGTACTTC.

This clone was observed a single time. Other DNA sequences in the sample encode the same CDR3. The chain uses TRBV6-5 and TRBJ2-7; D perhaps matches TRBD1 (6 bases). The CDR3 is made up of 13 amino acids. V shed 2 bases and J shed 2 bases, with 7 bases lying between them. The germline V gene encodes CDR1 MNHEY and CDR2 SVGAGI. The CDR3 sequence: CASSYEGAYEQYF. The CDR3 region has the DNA TGTGCCAGCAGTTACGAGGGGGCCTACGAGCAGTACTTC.

V and J are TRBV21-1 and TRBJ2-7; TRBD2, the table's D call, was not compared with the DNA. TRBV21-1 corresponds to a pseudogene. CDR3 length: 13 residues. CDR3 amino acids: CASSRRVPYEQYF. The CDR3 DNA reads as TGTGCCAGCAGCCGGAGGGTCCCCTACGAGCAGTACTTC.

The chain links TRBV5-1 to TRBJ2-5, with 7 bases matching TRBD1. This CDR3 is 14 amino acids long. Germline values: CDR1 SGHRS, CDR2 YFSETQ. With V trimmed by 5 bases and J by 0 bases, 4 bases remained unmatched. CDR3 sequence reads: CASRTGQYQETQYF. For the CDR3, the DNA is TGCGCCAGCAGAACGGGACAGTACCAAGAGACCCAGTACTTC. The variable domain in full, completed from reference TRBV5-1 and TRBJ2-5, reads KAGVTQTPRYLIKTRGQQVTLSCSPISGHRSVSWYQQTPGQGLQFLFEYFSETQRNKGNFPGRFSGRQFSNSRSEMNVSTLELGDSALYLCASRTGQYQETQYFGPGTRLLVL.

In regard to this clone: The junction departs from germline at one end; a sequencing error may be responsible. The CDR3, as DNA: TGTTCCAGCAGCTTCCGAGGGAACTATGGCTACACCTTC. Protein: CSSSFRGNYGYTF. The chain employs TRBV7-9 and TRBJ1-2; D ambiguous. From germline, CDR1 is SEHNR and CDR2 FQNEAQ (reference sequence). The CDR3 consists of 13 residues. The entire variable domain, with the rest obtained from reference TRBV7-9 and TRBJ1-2, is as follows: DTGVSQNPRHKITKRGQNVTFRCDPISEHNRLYWYRQTLGQGPEFLTYFQNEAQLEKSRLLSDRFSAERPKGSFSTLEIQRTEQGDSAMYLCSSSFRGNYGYTFGSGTRLTVV.

The rearrangement links TRBV7-2 to TRBJ2-3; 12 nucleotides align to TRBD2. V trimming: 5 bases; J trimming: 1 base; junction bases outside the gene matches: 4. The CDR3 is made up of 16 amino acids. Per the germline V gene, CDR1 is SGHTA and CDR2 is FQGNSA. The CDR3 loop is CASSRWTSGGTDTQYF. For the CDR3, the DNA is TGTGCCAGCAGCCGCTGGACTAGCGGGGGCACAGATACGCAGTATTTT. The variable domain in full, with the rest retrieved from reference TRBV7-2 and TRBJ2-3, is GAGVSQSPSNKVTEKGKDVELRCDPISGHTALYWYRQSLGQGLEFLIYFQGNSAPDKSGLPSDRFSAERTGGSVSTLTIQRTQQEDSAVYLCASSRWTSGGTDTQYFGPGTRLTVL.

The chain recombines TRBV20-1 with TRBJ2-6, with 7 positions matching TRBD1. Trimming removed 6 bases from V and 12 bases from J; junction bases left unmatched: 5. The CDR3 runs to 11 residues. CDR1 is DFQATT, CDR2 SNEGSKA, per germline (reference sequence). Written as DNA, the CDR3 is TGCAGTGCGAGACAGGGCTCCGTCCTGACTTTC. Translating it yields CSARQGSVLTF.

This chain uses TRBV7-2 with TRBJ2-1; D uncertain. Trimming stripped 3 bases from V and 8 bases from J, with 11 bases between. From germline, CDR1 is SGHTA and CDR2 FQGNSA. The CDR3 runs to 13 residues. The CDR3 DNA sequence: TGTGCCAGCAGCTTGACCGGGTGGGATGAGCAGTTCTTC. Its protein product is CASSLTGWDEQFF.

The rearrangement joins TRBV7-3 to TRBJ1-1; the D is unclear. CDR3 length: 13 amino acids. V lost 1 base, J lost 7 bases, and 10 bases lay in between. Germline CDR1 SGHTA, CDR2 FQGTGA. The CDR3: CASSLNVQDEAFF. The CDR3 DNA follows: TGTGCCAGCAGCTTAAACGTCCAGGATGAAGCTTTCTTT.

The V and J genes are TRBV11-2 and TRBJ1-4, with D possibly matching TRBD1 (5 bases). Trimming pared 5 bases from V and 3 bases from J, leaving 16 bases between. CDR1 is SGHAT, CDR2 FQNNGV, per germline. This CDR3 has 16 residues. As DNA, the CDR3 is TGTGCCAGCAGCGCATACTCGGGGGGTTCTAATGAAAAACTGTTTTTT. Its protein is CASSAYSGGSNEKLFF.

The chain links TRBV18 to TRBJ1-1; D not resolved. The V and J ends lost 0 bases and 0 bases respectively, with 8 bases between them. Germline assignment: CDR1 KGHSH and CDR2 LQKENI. CDR3 length: 15 amino acids. The CDR3 DNA is TGTGCCAGCTCACCACCTGACACGATGAACACTGAAGCTTTCTTT. Its protein is CASSPPDTMNTEAFF.

This rearrangement joins TRBV7-2 to TRBJ2-3; no definite D call. Germline CDR1 and CDR2: SGHTA and FQGNSA. V lost 2 bases and J lost 3, with 12 bases in between. The CDR3 totals 15 residues. CDR3 DNA: TGTGCCAGCAGCTTACAGAGCTCCAGGACAGATACGCAGTATTTT. It encodes CASSLQSSRTDTQYF. The full variable domain, completed using reference TRBV7-2 and TRBJ2-3, is GAGVSQSPSNKVTEKGKDVELRCDPISGHTALYWYRQSLGQGLEFLIYFQGNSAPDKSGLPSDRFSAERTGGSVSTLTIQRTQQEDSAVYLCASSLQSSRTDTQYFGPGTRLTVL.

This sequence joins TRBV25-1 and TRBJ1-3, with D maybe TRBD1 (5 bases). This CDR3 spans 17 amino acids. V lost 10 bases, J lost 2 bases, and 24 bases lay in between. Germline lookup yields CDR1 MGHDK and CDR2 SYGVNS. CDR3 amino acids: CAIETGAGLCPGNTIYF. CDR3 DNA: TGTGCCATCGAGACGGGCGCGGGACTCTGCCCTGGAAACACCATATATTTT.

The V gene is TRBV10-3, the J gene TRBJ2-2; 11 nucleotides line up with TRBD2. V trimming: 6 bases; J trimming: 2 bases; junction bases outside the gene matches: 5. In germline, CDR1 is ENHRY, CDR2 SYGVKD. This CDR3 has 16 residues. The chain's CDR3 is CAISVGLADNTGELFF. In nucleotides, the CDR3 is TGTGCCATCAGCGTGGGACTAGCGGACAACACCGGGGAGCTGTTTTTT.

The V gene is TRBV5-1, the J gene TRBJ1-4; weak D call: TRBD1 (5 bases). The V gene lost 1 base and the J gene lost 4 bases, with 11 bases spanning the gap. The CDR3 contains 15 residues. In germline, CDR1 is SGHRS, CDR2 YFSETQ. In DNA, the CDR3 is TGCGCCAGCAGCTTGAGCGGGGGGGATAATGAAAAACTGTTTTTT. This gives the protein CASSLSGGDNEKLFF.

V gene TRBV5-1 combines with J gene TRBJ1-3; 7 bases align to TRBD1. J was trimmed by 4 bases and V by 4 bases; bases with no gene match: 14. CDR3 size: 17 residues. Germline lookup yields CDR1 SGHRS and CDR2 YFSETQ. CDR3 in amino acids: CASSGQGQPDRGNTIYF. The CDR3 DNA follows: TGCGCCAGCAGCGGCCAGGGACAGCCAGATCGGGGAAACACCATATATTTT.

The chain recombines TRBV6-5 with TRBJ1-1; D is possibly TRBD1 (6 bases). The V gene lost 5 bases and the J gene lost 10 bases, with 14 bases spanning the gap. The CDR3 runs 12 residues. Germline V CDR1 and CDR2: MNHEY, SVGAGI. The CDR3 region is CASSPGGLLAFF. CDR3 DNA: TGTGCCAGCAGTCCCGGGGGGCTACTAGCTTTCTTT.

V is TRBV7-6 and J is TRBJ2-2; 9 positions agree with TRBD2. The CDR3 consists of 15 residues. J lost 5 bases, V lost 2 bases, and 3 bases had no gene match. Germline-derived CDR1 and CDR2 are SGHVS and FNYEAQ. The CDR3 sequence: CASSLLSGGTGELFF. The DNA for the CDR3 is TGTGCCAGCAGCTTACTTAGCGGGGGAACCGGGGAGCTGTTTTTT.

The chain has TRBV30 and TRBJ2-1; a weak D match, TRBD2 (6 bases). This CDR3 has 15 residues. Germline CDR1 reads GTSNPN; CDR2 reads SVGIG (reference sequence). V was shortened by 4 bases and J by 8 bases, with 21 bases between the two germline ends. The CDR3 DNA reads TGTGCCTGGACAGACCATCCGGGAGTATCTTATGAGCAGTTCTTC. Translation: CAWTDHPGVSYEQFF.

The CDR3 DNA reads TGTGCCAGCAGTTCCCCGGGACTAGCCAAAAACATTCAGTACTTC. Protein sequence: CASSSPGLAKNIQYF. The V and J genes are TRBV27 and TRBJ2-4; a possible D gene is TRBD2 (6 bases). CDR3 length equals 15 residues. Per the germline V gene, CDR1 is MNHEY and CDR2 is SMNVEV (reference sequence). The ends were cut back, 4 bases at V and 0 bases at J, with 10 bases in the middle.